A single sample is the source of the 27 T cell receptor beta chains below, sequenced in a study of T-cell reconstitution after alpha-beta-depleted transplantation in children. It was with unique molecular identifiers that the TCRbeta library was prepared. TCRdb ran MiXCR on the PCR reads and lists one entry per CDR3 protein. Of some 350,000 distinct CDR3 sequences listed, roughly 15% were seen once; the top ten hold about 41%. Sequencing used PBMCs, mostly from graft donor cells, obtained 360 days after TCRalphabeta/CD19-depleted stem cell transplant. Receptors were obtained from a male patient aged 2-15 years who had a stem cell transplant for acute lymphoblastic leukemia, so the T cells may come from the graft donor.

V is TRBV13 and J is TRBJ2-5; 10 bases match TRBD2. CDR3 length equals 17 residues. Germline CDR1 reads PRHDT; CDR2 reads FYEKMQ (reference sequence). V shed 1 base, J shed 2 bases, and the junction held 7 bases outside the gene matches. This CDR3 reads CASSLDRSGRGQETQYF. The CDR3 nucleotides are TGTGCCAGCAGCTTAGATCGGAGCGGGAGGGGGCAAGAGACCCAGTACTTC.

This clonotype was detected only a few times. This chain uses TRBV6-5 with TRBJ1-1; no reliable D call. V lost 2 bases and J 5 bases, leaving 9 bases between the germline ends. The CDR3 runs 13 residues. The V gene's germline CDR1 is MNHEY and CDR2 SVGAGI. The CDR3 protein is CASSYGSWTEAFF. The DNA of the CDR3 is TGTGCCAGCAGTTACGGGAGTTGGACTGAAGCTTTCTTT.

The chain is built from TRBV7-2 and TRBJ1-5; possible D gene TRBD1, 5 bases. V was clipped by 7 bases and J by 2 bases, with 12 bases between them. CDR1 and CDR2 from the germline V gene are SGHTA and FQGNSA. The CDR3 is 14 amino acids. CDR3 bases: TGTGCCAGCAACTCCAGGGATGGCAATCAGCCCCAGCATTTT. Its protein is CASNSRDGNQPQHF.

The gene calls are TRBV25-1 and TRBJ2-4; D perhaps matches TRBD1 (5 bases). Germline V gene lookup returns CDR1 MGHDK and CDR2 SYGVNS. The CDR3 totals 20 residues. V was clipped by 3 bases and J by 2 bases, with 26 bases between them. CDR3 DNA sequence: TGTGCCAGCAGTGATACTACAGGCGAAAGCGTGATCAAGCCCAAAAACATTCAGTACTTC. It codes for CASSDTTGESVIKPKNIQYF.

J is TRBJ2-1 and V is TRBV18; 8 nucleotides agree with TRBD2. CDR1 is KGHSH and CDR2 is LQKENI in the germline V gene. Unmatched junction bases numbered 6, after V lost 3 bases and J lost 2 bases. This CDR3 contains 16 residues. DNA for the CDR3: TGTGCCAGCTCACCTATCATTAGCGGGGCCTACAATGAGCAGTTCTTC. Its protein is CASSPIISGAYNEQFF.

The J gene is TRBJ2-1, the V gene TRBV7-3; TRBD2 might be the D (6 bases). V lost 1 base and J 6 bases, leaving 13 bases between the germline ends. CDR1 and CDR2 from the germline V gene are SGHTA and FQGTGA. CDR3 size: 15 residues. In nucleotides, the CDR3 is TGTGCCAGCAGCTTAAGGGCGGGGACCCTCAATGAGCAGTTCTTC. This codes for CASSLRAGTLNEQFF.

In its sample, this clonotype was seen many times. The genes are TRBV5-1 and TRBJ2-2; D not certain. Looked up from germline, CDR1 is SGHRS and CDR2 is YFSETQ. CDR3 length: 14 amino acids. Deletions cut 3 bases from V and 1 base from J, with 7 bases between. CDR3 amino acids: CASSSDLNTGELFF. Here the CDR3 DNA reads TGCGCCAGCAGCTCTGACCTGAACACCGGGGAGCTGTTTTTT.

This clonotype came up a few times. The chain uses TRBV18 and TRBJ2-1; D is possibly TRBD2 (5 bases). This CDR3 is 16 amino acids long. The germline gives CDR1 KGHSH, CDR2 LQKENI. Trimming shortened V by 2 bases and J by 0 bases, and 11 bases separated the two germline ends. Here the CDR3 reads CASSPGLAVSYNEQFF. The CDR3, as DNA: TGTGCCAGCTCACCAGGGCTAGCCGTCTCCTACAATGAGCAGTTCTTC.

The chain uses TRBV11-2 and TRBJ2-7; 10 bases are shared with TRBD2. The V gene end was trimmed by 0 bases and the J gene end by 2 bases; junction bases not matched to a gene: 7. Germline CDR1 and CDR2: SGHAT and FQNNGV. The CDR3 has 17 amino acids. CDR3 in amino acids: CASSLDASGSWTYEQYF. The CDR3 DNA is TGTGCCAGCAGCTTAGATGCTAGCGGGAGTTGGACCTACGAGCAGTACTTC.

A few counts support this clonotype. The CDR3 loop is CASSLGKGYEQFF. CDR3 sequence (DNA): TGTGCCAGCAGTTTAGGAAAGGGCTATGAGCAGTTCTTC. V and J are TRBV12-3 or TRBV12-4 and TRBJ2-1; D is unclear. CDR3 length equals 13 residues. Trimming took off 1 base at V and 8 bases at J, with 9 bases between the two ends.

The rearrangement joins TRBV3-1 to TRBJ2-4; TRBD1 or TRBD2 may be the D gene (5 bases each). The CDR3 is 15 amino acids. The germline CDR1 and CDR2 sequences are LGHDT and YNNKEL (reference sequence). V was shortened by 4 bases and J by 0 bases, with 10 bases between the two germline ends. The CDR3 here is CASSPLGVAKNIQYF. The CDR3 bases are TGTGCCAGCAGCCCCCTGGGGGTAGCCAAAAACATTCAGTACTTC.

This rearrangement joins TRBV13 to TRBJ2-3, with D possibly matching TRBD2 (6 bases). The CDR3 runs 15 residues. Deletions cut 5 bases from V and 2 bases from J, with 14 bases between. Germline CDR1 is PRHDT and CDR2 is FYEKMQ (reference sequence). CDR3 sequence reads: CASSPETRPTDTQYF. DNA for the CDR3: TGTGCCAGCAGCCCCGAGACTAGGCCCACAGATACGCAGTATTTT.

V is TRBV6-1 and J is TRBJ2-1; 8 bases match TRBD2. The germline CDR1 and CDR2 sequences are MNHNS and SASEGT. The J segment lost 9 bases and the V segment lost 10 bases, leaving 14 bases of the junction unmatched. The CDR3 is 14 amino acids. For the CDR3, the DNA is TGTGCCACCCAGCTTCCGGGACTAGTGGGTGAGCAGTTCTTC. Residues: CATQLPGLVGEQFF.

This clonotype was counted at least ten times. The chain combines TRBV29-1 with TRBJ2-7, with 11 bases fitting TRBD2. The V gene's germline CDR1 is SQVTM and CDR2 ANQGSEA. J was trimmed by 0 bases and V by 4 bases; bases with no gene match: 2. This CDR3 spans 14 amino acids. The CDR3 loop is CSVGGLAGSYEQYF. CDR3 DNA sequence: TGCAGCGTTGGCGGACTAGCGGGCTCCTACGAGCAGTACTTC.

This clonotype was detected only a few times. The chain joins TRBV20-1 to TRBJ2-1, with D unresolved. CDR1 DFQATT and CDR2 SNEGSKA come from the germline V gene (reference sequence). V gave up 2 bases and J gave up 2 bases, with 13 bases separating them. CDR3 length: 15 residues. The CDR3 DNA follows: TGCAGTGCTAGACCTTGGATTATACCCTACAATGAGCAGTTCTTC. Its protein product is CSARPWIIPYNEQFF.

This clonotype has just a few counts. CDR3 amino acids: CASSEQGAPTETQYF. The CDR3 DNA sequence: TGTGCCAGCAGTGAACAGGGTGCCCCCACAGAGACCCAGTACTTC. The chain employs TRBV6-4 and TRBJ2-5; weak D call: TRBD1 (6 bases). Germline V gene data show CDR1 as MRHNA and CDR2 as SNTAGT. This CDR3 is 15 amino acids long. V shed 3 bases and J shed 4 bases, with 15 bases lying between them.

The CDR3 DNA reads as TGTGCCAGCAGCCCCTTAACAGGGGGCGTTGAAAAACTGTTTTTT. Protein: CASSPLTGGVEKLFF. This chain uses TRBV14 with TRBJ1-4, with 9 bases identical to TRBD1. The CDR3 loop spans 15 amino acids. V lost 4 bases, J lost 7 bases, and 7 bases stayed unmatched. The V gene's germline CDR1 is SGHDN and CDR2 FVKESK.

In its sample, this clonotype was seen a few times. The CDR3 region is CASTDGGRKTQYF. The CDR3 DNA is TGTGCCAGCACCGACGGAGGGAGGAAGACCCAGTACTTC. This chain uses TRBV6-2 or TRBV6-3 with TRBJ2-5; a weak D match, TRBD2 (6 bases). CDR1 MNHEY and CDR2 SVGEGT come from the germline V gene. The CDR3 contains 13 residues. V shed 7 bases and J shed 6 bases, with 15 bases lying between them.

This clonotype has at least ten counts. J is TRBJ2-2 and V is TRBV5-1, with D possibly TRBD1 on 5 matching bases. The CDR3 loop spans 15 amino acids. Germline CDR1 and CDR2: SGHRS and YFSETQ. V was clipped by 0 bases and J by 5 bases, with 11 bases between them. The DNA for the CDR3 is TGCGCCAGCAGCTTGGGCAGGGTCGGGACCGGGGAGCTGTTTTTT. As protein: CASSLGRVGTGELFF. The whole variable domain, remainder taken from reference TRBV5-1 and TRBJ2-2, is KAGVTQTPRYLIKTRGQQVTLSCSPISGHRSVSWYQQTPGQGLQFLFEYFSETQRNKGNFPGRFSGRQFSNSRSEMNVSTLELGDSALYLCASSLGRVGTGELFFGEGSRLTVL.

The sample holds a few counts of this clonotype. The chain combines TRBV20-1 with TRBJ1-5; unclear D gene. The CDR3 runs to 13 residues. Germline V gene data show CDR1 as DFQATT and CDR2 as SNEGSKA (reference sequence). V gave up 2 bases and J gave up 5 bases, with 10 bases separating them. CDR3 DNA: TGCAGTGCTAGAAGCATTGGAGATCAGCCCCAGCATTTT. Its protein is CSARSIGDQPQHF.

This clonotype was detected only a few times. The chain has TRBV4-3 and TRBJ2-4; 8 bases are a match to TRBD1. The germline gives CDR1 LGHNA, CDR2 YSLEER. This CDR3 is built from 17 residues. The V and J ends lost 1 base and 8 bases, in that order; junction bases with no gene match: 13. Written as DNA, the CDR3 is TGCGCCAGCAGCCAAGGGACAGGGACGGGAAAATTCGACATTCAGTACTTC. Its translation is CASSQGTGTGKFDIQYF.

This clonotype has a handful of counts. The chain uses TRBV10-3 and TRBJ2-5; TRBD1 aligns across 10 bases. This CDR3 spans 16 amino acids. CDR1 and CDR2 (germline): ENHRY, SYGVKD. Trimming cost V 2 bases and J 5 bases; bases outside gene matches: 8. CDR3 nucleotide sequence: TGTGCCATCAGTGAGCACCGGGACAGGGGATGGGAGACCCAGTACTTC. It translates to CAISEHRDRGWETQYF.

The sample holds many counts of this clonotype. The rearrangement links TRBV2 to TRBJ2-2, with D possibly matching TRBD2 (6 bases). The CDR3 has 14 residues. Trimming shortened V by 9 bases and J by 6 bases, and 17 bases separated the two germline ends. Germline V gene sequence: CDR1 SNHLY, CDR2 FYNNEI. In nucleotides, the CDR3 is TGTGCCAGTGACCGCGGGGACGTGGCCGGGGAGCTGTTTTTT. It codes for CASDRGDVAGELFF.

This clonotype was picked up many times. The chain is built from TRBV10-3 and TRBJ2-3; weak D call: TRBD1 (6 bases). The CDR3 spans 14 residues. The germline V gene has CDR1 ENHRY and CDR2 SYGVKD. Trimming stripped 5 bases from V and 1 base from J, with 10 bases between. The CDR3 protein is CAISLAGGTDTQYF. The CDR3 DNA reads as TGTGCCATCAGTTTGGCAGGGGGCACAGATACGCAGTATTTT.

A few counts support this clonotype. The rearrangement uses TRBV24-1 and TRBJ1-2; the D is unclear. This CDR3 contains 12 residues. From germline, CDR1 is KGHDR and CDR2 SFDVKD. V shed 5 bases and J shed 4 bases, with 7 bases lying between them. The CDR3 sequence is CATSARGYGYTF. CDR3 nucleotide sequence: TGTGCCACCAGTGCCCGAGGCTATGGCTACACCTTC.

This chain joins TRBV20-1 and TRBJ2-3; D perhaps matches TRBD1 (6 bases). Germline CDR1 DFQATT, CDR2 SNEGSKA (reference sequence). Trimming cost V 4 bases and J 1 base, with 9 bases left between them. This CDR3 comprises 13 residues. For the CDR3, the DNA is TGCAGTGCTACCCGACAGGGCACAGATACGCAGTATTTT. This encodes CSATRQGTDTQYF.

This clonotype has just one count. This sequence joins TRBV30 and TRBJ1-2; D is unresolved. The CDR3 spans 17 residues. Germline V CDR1 and CDR2: GTSNPN, SVGIG (reference sequence). Trimming left V 1 base short and J 2 bases short, with 20 bases between. The CDR3 region has the DNA TGTGCCTGGAGTGGAAGGATAAATATAGTGCAAAACTATGGCTACACCTTC. Protein product: CAWSGRINIVQNYGYTF.